The TCR beta chain under discussion was sequenced for a study of blood T cell repertoires in COVID-19. Study-wide context: Donors in the United States, Italy and Spain gave samples during acute or convalescent COVID-19.

Germline V gene lookup returns CDR1 LNHDA and CDR2 SQIVND (reference sequence). The CDR3 is made up of 15 amino acids. V lost 5 bases and J lost 7; bases outside the gene matches: 10. How the authors handled the data: Reference gene primer amplification gave nucleated cell count estimates. Method: immunoSEQ multiplex PCR; TCRdb's copy keeps in-frame clones and lacks some. V, J and clone size were drawn from that table, and D and trimming were deduced from the DNA. Altogether a few hundred thousand clones are present, roughly 85% being singletons, with the ten largest covering 9.5% to 11%. This chain uses TRBV19 with TRBJ1-2, with TRBD1 identical over 10 bases. The receptor was derived from a woman in her 70s with acute or convalescent COVID-19. Sequencing was performed on peripheral blood. The CDR3 is CASSLRDRGLGGYTF. CDR3 sequence (DNA): TGTGCCAGTAGTCTCCGGGACAGGGGTCTTGGTGGCTACACCTTC.